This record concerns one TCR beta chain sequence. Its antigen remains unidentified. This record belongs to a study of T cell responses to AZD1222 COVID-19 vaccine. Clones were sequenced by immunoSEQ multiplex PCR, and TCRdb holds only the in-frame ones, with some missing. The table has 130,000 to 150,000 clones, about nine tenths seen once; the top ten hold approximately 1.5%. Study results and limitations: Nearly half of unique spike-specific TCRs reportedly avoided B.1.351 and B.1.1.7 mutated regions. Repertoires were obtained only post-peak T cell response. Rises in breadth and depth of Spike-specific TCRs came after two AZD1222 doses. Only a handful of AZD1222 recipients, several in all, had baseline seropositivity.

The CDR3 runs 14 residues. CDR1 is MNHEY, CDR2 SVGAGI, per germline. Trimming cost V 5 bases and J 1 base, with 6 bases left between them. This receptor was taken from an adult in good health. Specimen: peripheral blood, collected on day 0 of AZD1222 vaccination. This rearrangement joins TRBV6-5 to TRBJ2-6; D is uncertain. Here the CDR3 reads CASSPLSGANVLTF. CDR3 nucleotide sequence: TGTGCCAGCAGTCCTCTATCTGGGGCCAACGTCCTGACTTTC.